This T cell receptor beta chain was profiled in a study of blood T cell repertoires in COVID-19. Overall study context: COVID-19 samples, acute and convalescent, were from the United States, Italy and Spain. The cDNA or gDNA used as material had been derived from T cells, B-cell-depleted T cells, or PBMCs.

A single count supports this clone. Original data processing: Estimation of nucleated cell counts was performed using reference gene primer amplification. Profiling relied on immunoSEQ multiplex PCR, and the TCRdb table lists in-frame clones only, not all of them. That table furnishes V, J and clone size, whereas the DNA furnished D and trimming. This table has some 170,000 clones, approximately 93% appearing once. The specimen sequenced was peripheral blood. The origin of this receptor is a woman aged 55-75 years with COVID-19, enrolled during active disease.

The CDR3 loop is CASSYAFGGEAFF. CDR3 DNA sequence: TGTGCCAGCAGTTACGCTTTTGGCGGGGAAGCTTTCTTT. This chain joins TRBV6-2 or TRBV6-3 and TRBJ1-1, with no clear D. V shed 2 bases and J shed 8 bases, with 12 bases lying between them. CDR1 is MNHEY and CDR2 is SVGEGT in the germline V gene. The CDR3 runs 13 residues.